This T cell receptor beta chain originates from a study of T cell responses to AZD1222 COVID-19 vaccine. Second doses that came at about 4 or about 12 weeks were put together. In the case of this clone: Its target is not known.

Sequenced by immunoSEQ multiplex PCR; TCRdb stores in-frame clones only, minus some. Of about 81,000 clones in the sample, around nine tenths are singletons; the top ten hold less than 6%. CDR3 length: 15 amino acids. Between the trimmed V and J ends, which lost 0 bases and 2 bases, there was a span of 10 bases. Germline values: CDR1 LNHNV, CDR2 YYDKDF (reference sequence). Whole-study findings and limits: Baseline seropositives among AZD1222 recipients totaled only 6 or 7. All repertoire sampling was performed exclusively after the peak T cell response.

Sequencing used peripheral blood, obtained 28 days after the second AZD1222 dose. The receptor was isolated from an adult who received the AZD1222 COVID-19 vaccine. This chain links TRBV15 with TRBJ1-2; no reliable D call. CDR3 amino acids: CATSREAGQNYGYTF. In nucleotides, the CDR3 is TGTGCCACCAGCAGAGAAGCGGGCCAGAACTATGGCTACACCTTC.